This T cell receptor beta chain is drawn from a study of T-cell memory formation after mild COVID-19. Barcoded TCR alpha and TCR beta cDNA libraries with UMIs came from 5'RACE using constant-segment primers. TCRdb passed the 5' RACE reads through MiXCR, listing each CDR3 protein once. The sample yields 300,000 or so distinct CDR3 sequences, 15% to 20% seen once. This TCR was recovered from a man aged 18 to 30 who had mild COVID-19 (a few samples of this study predate the infection). Cell type and time point are not known. The sample comprised PBMCs or a T cell subset sorted from them (not recorded which).

In DNA form, the CDR3 reads TGTGCCAGCAGTTACCCCGGCAGGATGGATGGCTACACCTTC. It translates to CASSYPGRMDGYTF. This rearrangement joins TRBV6-2 or TRBV6-3 to TRBJ1-2; D unclear. Germline assignment: CDR1 MNHEY and CDR2 SVGEGT. V was trimmed by 2 bases and J by 6 bases, leaving 13 bases between them. The CDR3 is 14 amino acids.